Following are 3 T cell receptor beta chains from one sample sequenced in a study of T cell changes during pregnancy in multiple sclerosis. Repertoires were generated with immunoSEQ multiplex PCR, while TCRdb's copy carries only in-frame clones and drops some. This sample carries over 25,000 clones, roughly 90% of them seen once, and the ten largest clones take about 0.4%. This specimen consisted of CD4+ T cells from peripheral blood mononuclear cells, obtained in the second trimester of pregnancy. These receptors came from a female donor in good health, enrolled as a control in a pregnancy study.

This clone has more than one count but fewer than ten. The chain recombines TRBV6-6 with TRBJ1-1, with D tentatively TRBD1 (5 bases). Germline values: CDR1 MNHNY, CDR2 SVGAGI (reference sequence). The V end lost 5 bases, the J end lost 1 base, and 11 bases lay between the germline ends. This CDR3 has 14 amino acids. CDR3 amino acids: CASSGKGSNTEAFF. The CDR3 DNA reads as TGTGCCAGCAGTGGGAAGGGGTCGAACACTGAAGCTTTCTTT.

This clone appeared a single time. One junction end does not reproduce the germline sequence, and a read error may be involved. V is TRBV9 and J is TRBJ1-2, with 8 bases aligning to TRBD1. This CDR3 region has 16 residues. Germline V gene sequence: CDR1 SGDLS, CDR2 YYNGEE. This chain's CDR3 is CASSVAGTGLNCGYTF. The CDR3 DNA sequence: TGTGCCAGCAGCGTAGCTGGGACAGGCCTTAACTGTGGCTACACCTTC.

The chain employs TRBV27 and TRBJ1-6; tentative D call: TRBD1 (6 bases). This CDR3 has 15 residues. Trimming cost V 6 bases and J 2 bases, with 11 bases left between them. From germline, CDR1 is MNHEY and CDR2 SMNVEV (reference sequence). As DNA, the CDR3 is TGTGCCAGCAGCACAGGGAGTCCCTATAATTCACCCCTCCACTTT. Residues: CASSTGSPYNSPLHF.